The clone carrying this T cell receptor (beta chain) turned up a few times. One entry per CDR3 protein, called by TCRdb with MiXCR from the 5' RACE reads. The sample consists of around 590,000 distinct CDR3 sequences, around 12% of them appearing once. The data derive from a study of T cells after yellow fever vaccination. The specimen comprised PBMCs, sampled on the day of the yellow fever booster vaccination. The TCR sequence derives from a man aged 30 to 45 who received the YFV17D yellow fever vaccine.

The CDR3 protein is CASSQLAGVAGELFF. The CDR3 bases are TGTGCCAGCAGCCAGCTAGCGGGAGTGGCCGGGGAGCTGTTTTTT. The chain is built from TRBV6-1 and TRBJ2-2, with 10 positions matching TRBD2. J lost 6 bases, V lost 6 bases, and 7 bases had no gene match. The CDR3 consists of 15 residues. Germline CDR1 MNHNS, CDR2 SASEGT.